Here is one T cell receptor (beta chain) with its context. Its antigen is as yet unknown. The ends were cut back, 6 bases at V and 1 base at J, with 16 bases in the middle. This CDR3 is 14 amino acids long. Germline CDR1 is GTSNPN and CDR2 is SVGIG (reference sequence). Method: immunoSEQ multiplex PCR; TCRdb's copy keeps in-frame clones and lacks some. The sample has over 50,000 clones; 86% are singletons. These data belong to a study of lymphopenia after photon versus proton radiotherapy. General observations from the study: After lymphocyte nadir, photon-treated repertoires showed oligoclonal expansion, especially CD8+ Temra. Better survival with proton therapy was suggested as possible, not demonstrated.

The source of this sequence is a man aged 40-50 years with gastric cancer. The rearrangement links TRBV30 to TRBJ2-7; D tentatively fits TRBD1 or TRBD2 (5 bases each). The source was peripheral blood, collected from a patient treated with photon-based radiotherapy. Here the CDR3 DNA reads TGTGCCTGTGAGCCTCCGGGACCTTCCTACGAGCAGTACTTC. The encoded protein is CACEPPGPSYEQYF.